This TCR beta chain was retrieved from a study of sequential checkpoint blockade in melanoma (dated by TCRdb to between 2019 and 2020). Study-level background: Patients were assigned by 1:1 randomization to either first-line nivolumab followed by ipilimumab (arm A) or ipilimumab followed by nivolumab (arm B). Both trial sequences were followed by maintenance nivolumab.

TCRbeta CDR3 regions were immunosequenced from genomic DNA with the immunoSEQ Assay. Genomic DNA was amplified by bias-controlled multiplex PCR before high-throughput sequencing. Turning to the authors' computational methods: To quantify the absolute abundance of each unique TCRbeta CDR3 region, the sequences were collapsed and filtered. Clonality, defined as 1 minus Pielou's evenness, was calculated using productive rearrangements only. A previously published method was used to identify clones whose frequencies were significantly greater in on-treatment samples than in baseline samples. The immuneACCESS repertoire file appears here via TCRdb, limited to in-frame rearrangements. These files lack a portion of the clones; in checked studies, under half of the deficit traces to unresolved V genes, and the cause of the others is not known. The DNA was the basis for D and trimming; V, J and clone size are from that table. This sample has about 15,000 clones in its table, and around three quarters of those were observed once. In total, the top ten clones hold approximately 30% of the sample.

This clone turned up a few times. Its binding antigen is unknown. Base qualities are not at hand, and no much larger clone is one base apart. Overall study results and their limits: The response-prediction model combining TCR metrics and mutation burden needs validation in larger, independent patient cohorts.

V drops 5 bases and J drops 0 bases, leaving 4 bases in between. CDR3 length: 12 amino acids, cysteine to phenylalanine. Solely the CDR3 DNA is kept, with 36 bases framed from the first base. According to the germline V gene (reference sequence), CDR1 reads GTSNPN and CDR2 reads SVGIG. What this sample's treatment or condition label stands for: randomized to nivolumab then ipilimumab (arm A) or the reverse (arm B). None of the trial patients had been given prior DNA-damaging chemotherapy. Thawed PBMCs were sorted on a FACS Aria II flow cytometer to isolate live CD3+CD8+ cells negative for CD19 and CD56. CheckMate 064, a randomized, open-label phase II trial of sequential checkpoint blockade, was the source of the samples, all of which came from patients with melanoma. Leukapheresis was used to collect peripheral blood mononuclear cells, which were then purified with Ficoll-Paque and frozen in human serum with about 10% DMSO. Right after sorting, the blood CD3+CD8+ cells were verified to be >98% pure, and DNA extraction followed.

Sequencing was performed on CD8+ T cells sorted from blood (inferred from file names), taken from a patient given nivolumab and ipilimumab in sequence. The V gene is TRBV30 and the J gene is TRBJ1-4, with the D segment identity uncertain. The receptor was derived from a human donor with melanoma. The nucleotide sequence is given as TGTGCCTGGGGAGCAACTAATGAAAAACTGTTTTTT. This sequence encodes CAWGATNEKLFF.